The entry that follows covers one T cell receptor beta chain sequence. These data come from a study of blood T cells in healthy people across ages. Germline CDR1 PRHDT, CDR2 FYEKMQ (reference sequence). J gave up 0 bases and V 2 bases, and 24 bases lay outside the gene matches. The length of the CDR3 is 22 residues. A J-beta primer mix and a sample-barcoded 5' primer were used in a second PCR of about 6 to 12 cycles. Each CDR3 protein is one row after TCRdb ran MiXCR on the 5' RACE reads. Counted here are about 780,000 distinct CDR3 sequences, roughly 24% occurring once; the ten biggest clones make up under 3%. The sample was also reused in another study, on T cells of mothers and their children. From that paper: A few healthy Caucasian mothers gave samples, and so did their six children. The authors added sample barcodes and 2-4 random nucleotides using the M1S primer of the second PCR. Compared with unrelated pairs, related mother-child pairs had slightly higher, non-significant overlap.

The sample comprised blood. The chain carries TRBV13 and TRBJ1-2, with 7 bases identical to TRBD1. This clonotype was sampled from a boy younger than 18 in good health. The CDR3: CASSLTSGGMLGTAPSNYGYTF. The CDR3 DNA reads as TGTGCCAGCAGCTTAACAAGCGGCGGAATGCTAGGGACAGCCCCATCTAACTATGGCTACACCTTC.